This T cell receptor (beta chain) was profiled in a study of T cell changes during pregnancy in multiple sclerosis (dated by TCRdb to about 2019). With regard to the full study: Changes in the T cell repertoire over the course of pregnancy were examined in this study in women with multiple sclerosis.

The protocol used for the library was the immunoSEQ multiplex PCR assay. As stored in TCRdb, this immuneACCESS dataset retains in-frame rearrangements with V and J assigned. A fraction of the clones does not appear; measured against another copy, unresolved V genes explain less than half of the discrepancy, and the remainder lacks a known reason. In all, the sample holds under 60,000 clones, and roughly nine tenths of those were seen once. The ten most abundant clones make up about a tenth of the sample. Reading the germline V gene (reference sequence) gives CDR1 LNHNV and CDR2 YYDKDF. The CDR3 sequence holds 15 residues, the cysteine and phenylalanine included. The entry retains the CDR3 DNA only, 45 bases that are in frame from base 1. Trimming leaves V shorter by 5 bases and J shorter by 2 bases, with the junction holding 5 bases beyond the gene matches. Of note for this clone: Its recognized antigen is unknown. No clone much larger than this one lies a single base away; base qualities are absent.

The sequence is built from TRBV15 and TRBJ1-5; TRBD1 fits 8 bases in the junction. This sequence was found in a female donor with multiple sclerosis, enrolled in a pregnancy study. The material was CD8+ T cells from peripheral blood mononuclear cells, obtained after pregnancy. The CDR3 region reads CATSSDREGNQPQHF. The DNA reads TGTGCCACCAGCTCGGACAGGGAGGGCAATCAGCCCCAGCATTTT.